Here is one T cell receptor (beta chain) with its context. Its target is unknown. This entry belongs to a study of beta chain features in type 1 diabetes. Study at large: Across all samples, about 100 million sorted cells were examined.

Sorted populations all had greater than 95% purity. TCRB transcripts that were expressed got sequenced, as all of the isolated RNA had been reverse transcribed. TCRdb's table, derived via immunoSEQ multiplex PCR, lists solely in-frame clones and lacks some. Of about 240,000 clones listed, 25% to 30% were seen once; the top ten hold approximately 4%. Deletions cut 3 bases from V and 7 bases from J, with 12 bases between. The germline gives CDR1 GTSNPN, CDR2 SVGIG (reference sequence). CDR3 size: 13 residues. General observations from the study: PCR could preferentially amplify shorter templates, alike in patients and controls.

This chain connects TRBV30 to TRBJ2-2; D is ambiguous. Sequenced input: central memory CD4+ T cells from blood. The clonotype was recovered from a man aged 25 to 40 in good health. The CDR3 sequence is CAWRRHGDGELFF. For the CDR3, the DNA is TGTGCCTGGAGGCGCCACGGCGACGGGGAGCTGTTTTTT. Together with reference TRBV30 and TRBJ2-2, the CDR3 gives the full variable domain: SQTIHQWPATLVQPVGSPLSLECTVEGTSNPNLYWYRQAAGRGLQLLFYSVGIGQISSEVPQNLSASRPQDRQFILSSKKLLLSDSGFYLCAWRRHGDGELFFGEGSRLTVL.